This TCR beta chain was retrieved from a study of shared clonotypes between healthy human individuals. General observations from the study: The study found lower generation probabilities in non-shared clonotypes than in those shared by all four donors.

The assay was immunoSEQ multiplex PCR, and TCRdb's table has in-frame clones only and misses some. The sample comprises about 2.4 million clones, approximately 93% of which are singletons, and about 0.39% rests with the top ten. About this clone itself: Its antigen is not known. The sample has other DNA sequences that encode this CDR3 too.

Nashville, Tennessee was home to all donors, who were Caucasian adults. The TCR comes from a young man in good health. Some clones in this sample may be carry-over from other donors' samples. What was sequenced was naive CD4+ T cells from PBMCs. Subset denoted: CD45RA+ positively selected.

For the CDR3, the DNA is TGTGCCAGCAGACTCAACAGGGGGCGGGACACTGAAGCTTTCTTT. Its translation: CASRLNRGRDTEAFF. This rearrangement joins TRBV6-5 to TRBJ1-1, with 9 bases fitting TRBD1. Germline V gene sequence: CDR1 MNHEY, CDR2 SVGAGI. The CDR3 is 15 amino acids. With 6 bases clipped from V and 3 bases from J, the junction kept 8 bases outside the gene matches.